Presented here are 4 T cell receptor beta chains from one specimen sequenced in a study of CD8 T cells in ankylosing spondylitis (dated by TCRdb to 2015 to 2018). The method behind the library was 5' RACE. The data were produced on an Illumina HiSeq 2500. The public sequencing data were trimmed at Q25 with fastp and processed into clonotypes with MiXCR by TCRdb, which kept only in-frame beta chains. CDR3 protein sequences are deduplicated, and each keeps its most common genes and DNA. Across this sample there are 200,000 to 250,000 distinct CDR3 sequences, with roughly a tenth seen only once. The ten largest account for under 25% of the sample. Material: blood, either unsorted or a sorted T cell fraction (not recorded which). The receptor source for this set is a male donor with ankylosing spondylitis or in good health (not recorded which).

This clonotype was detected many times. The rearrangement links TRBV2 to TRBJ1-4; 8 bases are shared with TRBD1. V lost 8 bases to trimming and J lost 4 bases; unmatched junction nucleotides: 6. From germline, CDR1 is SNHLY and CDR2 FYNNEI. CDR3 length equals 14 residues. CDR3 sequence reads: CASFDRGLNEKLFF. DNA for the CDR3: TGTGCCAGCTTCGACAGGGGCCTTAATGAAAAACTGTTTTTT. Looking up the rest from reference TRBV2 and TRBJ1-4 gives the full variable domain: EPEVTQTPSHQVTQMGQEVILRCVPISNHLYFYWYRQILGQKVEFLVSFYNNEISEKSEIFDDQFSVERPDGSNFTLKIRSTKLEDSAMYFCASFDRGLNEKLFFGSGTQLSVL.

This clonotype was seen repeatedly, ten times or more. The chain combines TRBV12-5 with TRBJ1-1, with unresolved D. The germline V gene encodes CDR1 LGHNT and CDR2 FRNRAP. V gave up 5 bases and J gave up 2 bases, with 9 bases separating them. The length of the CDR3 is 13 residues. CDR3 bases: TGTGCTAGTGGTGGGCTTAAAAACACTGAAGCTTTCTTT. Translated: CASGGLKNTEAFF.

In its sample, this clonotype was seen many times. The chain carries TRBV10-3 and TRBJ1-5; weak D call: TRBD1 (6 bases). The CDR3 spans 14 residues. The germline V gene has CDR1 ENHRY and CDR2 SYGVKD. V was shortened by 5 bases and J by 4 bases, with 12 bases between the two germline ends. CDR3: CAISPDRTNQPQHF. The CDR3 nucleotides read TGTGCCATCAGTCCAGACAGGACGAATCAGCCCCAGCATTTT.

This clonotype appeared a few times. This chain connects TRBV12-3 or TRBV12-4 to TRBJ2-7; D gene unclear. This CDR3 comprises 15 residues. Between the trimmed V and J ends, which lost 1 base and 0 bases, there was a span of 10 bases. The CDR3 spells CASSLGQAGSYEQYF. CDR3 sequence (DNA): TGTGCCAGCAGTTTAGGGCAGGCAGGCTCCTACGAGCAGTACTTC.